The 23 T cell receptor beta chains below come from one sample, sequenced in a study of blood T cells in healthy people across ages. The use of a sample-barcoded 5' primer and a J-beta primer mix characterized a second PCR of roughly 6 to 11 cycles. TCRdb itself ran the 5' RACE reads through MiXCR, one entry per CDR3 protein. Of about 1,400,000 distinct CDR3 sequences listed, around 59% were seen once; the top ten hold roughly 6.3%. Sequenced input: blood. All receptors derive from a man between 18 and 35 years old in good health.

J is TRBJ2-3 and V is TRBV14; maybe TRBD2 (5 bases). The CDR3 contains 16 residues. Germline CDR1 reads SGHDN; CDR2 reads FVKESK. Trimming cost V 4 bases and J 0 bases, with 14 bases left between them. CDR3 DNA: TGTGCCAGCAGCCCCCGACGGGGAGTCAGCACAGATACGCAGTATTTT. Protein sequence: CASSPRRGVSTDTQYF.

This rearrangement joins TRBV29-1 to TRBJ1-1; 8 positions agree with TRBD1. Unmatched junction bases numbered 7, after V lost 5 bases and J lost 5 bases. Germline loops: CDR1 SQVTM, CDR2 ANQGSEA. This CDR3 is 13 amino acids long. CDR3 loop: CSVTGQGFTEAFF. In DNA, the CDR3 is TGCAGCGTTACAGGACAGGGCTTTACTGAAGCTTTCTTT.

The V and J genes are TRBV4-2 and TRBJ2-1; D is undetermined. The CDR3 covers 14 residues. V gave up 0 bases and J gave up 9 bases, with 12 bases separating them. Germline V gene lookup returns CDR1 LGHNA and CDR2 YNFKEQ. CDR3 loop: CASSQDRGLAEQFF. The CDR3 nucleotides are TGTGCCAGCAGCCAAGATCGCGGCTTAGCTGAGCAGTTCTTC.

This clonotype has a handful of counts. The CDR3 loop reads CASSLRPFDNEQFF. CDR3 sequence (DNA): TGTGCCAGCAGCTTACGCCCGTTTGATAATGAGCAGTTCTTC. The V call is TRBV11-2, the J call TRBJ2-1; D call uncertain. Germline CDR1 SGHAT, CDR2 FQNNGV. Trimming left V 2 bases short and J 7 bases short, with 12 bases between. CDR3 length: 14 amino acids.

This clonotype has more than one count but fewer than ten. This rearrangement joins TRBV4-1 to TRBJ2-7; D perhaps matches TRBD1 (6 bases). The CDR3 extends over 17 amino acids. Germline V gene sequence: CDR1 MGHRA, CDR2 YSYEKL. V was clipped by 0 bases and J by 8 bases, with 23 bases between them. The CDR3 reads CASSQEASGQTLGKQYF. The CDR3 DNA sequence: TGCGCCAGCAGCCAAGAGGCCTCTGGACAGACCCTTGGCAAGCAGTACTTC.

V gene TRBV20-1 combines with J gene TRBJ2-7; D is unclear. V was cut by 8 bases and J by 0 bases, with 17 bases left in between. CDR3 length equals 14 residues. The germline CDR1 and CDR2 sequences are DFQATT and SNEGSKA (reference sequence). CDR3 in amino acids: CSTRSEVLSYEQYF. CDR3 nucleotide sequence: TGCAGTACTCGTTCTGAGGTGCTCTCCTACGAGCAGTACTTC.

This chain joins TRBV7-9 and TRBJ2-7; 8 bases agree with TRBD2. The CDR3 spans 14 residues. V lost 3 bases and J lost 4; bases outside the gene matches: 5. CDR1 SEHNR and CDR2 FQNEAQ come from the germline V gene (reference sequence). The chain's CDR3 is CASSFGGGMYEQYF. In DNA form, the CDR3 reads TGTGCCAGCAGCTTTGGCGGGGGGATGTACGAGCAGTACTTC.

V gene TRBV9 combines with J gene TRBJ2-5; a possible D gene is TRBD2 (5 bases). This CDR3 contains 12 residues. The germline CDR1 and CDR2 sequences are SGDLS and YYNGEE. Trimming took 4 bases from V and 11 from J, leaving 15 bases between them. CDR3 nucleotides: TGTGCCAGCAGCTCACCTGCGGAGGAGCAGTACTTC. As protein: CASSSPAEEQYF.

CDR3 protein: CASGGLGVNSPLHF. CDR3 DNA sequence: TGTGCCAGCGGGGGGTTAGGGGTCAATTCACCCCTCCACTTT. The rearrangement uses TRBV6-5 and TRBJ1-6; weak D call: TRBD1 (5 bases). CDR3 size: 14 residues. V lost 8 bases and J 7 bases, leaving 15 bases between the germline ends. Germline V gene data show CDR1 as MNHEY and CDR2 as SVGAGI.

This chain connects TRBV9 to TRBJ2-4; no firm D call. The closer fit of TRBJ2-7 to the DNA end suggests the J call may be wrong. The CDR3 runs 14 residues. Germline V gives CDR1 SGDLS, CDR2 YYNGEE. CDR3 DNA: TGTGCCAGCAGCGTAAGGCCGCAGTCCCACGAGCAGTACTTC. Amino acid sequence: CASSVRPQSHEQYF.

The rearrangement joins TRBV2 to TRBJ2-4; a weak D match, TRBD1 (5 bases). Looked up from germline, CDR1 is SNHLY and CDR2 is FYNNEI. The CDR3 sequence is 13 residues long. V gave up 3 bases and J gave up 8 bases, with 11 bases separating them. CDR3 residues: CASSDRVNYIQYF. In DNA, the CDR3 is TGTGCCAGCAGTGACAGGGTCAATTACATTCAGTACTTC.

At least ten counts were recorded for this clonotype. J is TRBJ2-7 and V is TRBV12-3 or TRBV12-4; the D is unclear. The CDR3 runs 12 residues. V lost 4 bases and J lost 4, with 8 bases in between. The CDR3 loop reads CASSSPKYEQYF. DNA for the CDR3: TGTGCCAGCAGTTCCCCCAAGTACGAGCAGTACTTC.

The chain carries TRBV29-1 and TRBJ2-4; 8 bases are a match to TRBD1. Matching the DNA end better, TRBJ2-7 makes the J call doubtful. CDR1 is SQVTM and CDR2 is ANQGSEA in the germline V gene. This CDR3 contains 12 residues. The CDR3 nucleotides read TGCAGCGTTGAAATCGGGACAGGCGAGCAGTACTTC. It is translated as CSVEIGTGEQYF.

This clonotype has a handful of counts. This CDR3 reads CASSQGGRGGYGYTF. CDR3 DNA: TGCGCCAGCAGCCAAGGGGGCAGGGGCGGGTATGGCTACACCTTC. The rearrangement joins TRBV4-3 to TRBJ1-2; possibly TRBD1 for D (6 bases). V was pared by 1 base and J by 5 bases, with 14 bases between. Germline V CDR1 and CDR2: LGHNA, YSLEER. CDR3 length: 15 amino acids.

This chain joins TRBV29-1 and TRBJ2-1; D gene unclear. Germline V CDR1 and CDR2: SQVTM, ANQGSEA. With 1 base removed from V and 2 bases from J, the gap between germline ends came to 15 bases. The CDR3 extends over 16 amino acids. The CDR3 is CSVEGWERATYNEQFF. The CDR3 DNA reads as TGCAGCGTTGAAGGATGGGAACGGGCGACCTACAATGAGCAGTTCTTC.

The rearrangement links TRBV20-1 to TRBJ2-5; a weak D match, TRBD1 (5 bases). The end of the DNA is better explained by TRBJ2-4, so the J call may be wrong. Germline values: CDR1 DFQATT, CDR2 SNEGSKA (reference sequence). This CDR3 has 12 residues. CDR3 DNA: TGCAGTGCTAGTGGGGCAGGAAACATTCAGTACTTC. Amino acids: CSASGAGNIQYF.

The sample holds many counts of this clonotype. V usage is TRBV7-2 and J usage is TRBJ1-5; 9 positions agree with TRBD1. The CDR3 has 15 amino acids. Germline trimming cut 4 bases from V and 4 bases from J; bases unmatched to any gene: 5. CDR1 is SGHTA, CDR2 FQGNSA, per germline. The CDR3 region has the DNA TGTGCCAGCAGCTCCCGACAGGGGGGTAATCAGCCCCAGCATTTT. Its translation is CASSSRQGGNQPQHF. Full variable domain (remainder filled in from reference TRBV7-2 and TRBJ1-5): GAGVSQSPSNKVTEKGKDVELRCDPISGHTALYWYRQSLGQGLEFLIYFQGNSAPDKSGLPSDRFSAERTGGSVSTLTIQRTQQEDSAVYLCASSSRQGGNQPQHFGDGTRLSIL.

The gene calls are TRBV4-1 and TRBJ1-1, with unresolved D. The CDR3 runs 13 residues. Germline CDR1 is MGHRA and CDR2 is YSYEKL. V lost 3 bases, J lost 6 bases, and 11 bases lay in between. CDR3 residues: CASSQVSIAEAFF. In DNA form, the CDR3 reads TGCGCCAGCAGCCAGGTATCAATTGCTGAAGCTTTCTTT.

The sample holds a few counts of this clonotype. The chain is built from TRBV2 and TRBJ1-2; D not resolved. The ends were cut back, 7 bases at V and 3 bases at J, with 15 bases in the middle. Per the germline V gene, CDR1 is SNHLY and CDR2 is FYNNEI. The CDR3 contains 14 residues. The CDR3 DNA sequence: TGTGCCAGCATGGGAGTGGGAGCTGACTATGGCTACACCTTC. It is translated as CASMGVGADYGYTF.

The table lists this clonotype with a count of one. This chain uses TRBV5-1 with TRBJ2-4, with D hard to call. Matching the DNA end better, TRBJ2-7 makes the J call doubtful. This CDR3 region has 15 residues. Germline V gene data show CDR1 as SGHRS and CDR2 as YFSETQ. CDR3 sequence (DNA): TGCGCCAGCAGCTTGGGCGGTGGCGAACCCTACGAGCAGTACTTC. Its translation is CASSLGGGEPYEQYF.

This sequence joins TRBV3-1 and TRBJ1-4; 8 positions match TRBD1. This CDR3 has 20 amino acids. Trimming at V came to 1 base and at J to 10 bases, leaving 23 bases not matched to a gene. Looked up from germline, CDR1 is LGHDT and CDR2 is YNNKEL (reference sequence). This CDR3 is CASSQGVEVGTGSSKGKLFF. The DNA for the CDR3 is TGTGCCAGCAGCCAAGGAGTCGAAGTAGGGACAGGATCATCGAAGGGAAAACTGTTTTTT.

This clonotype has just a few counts. The chain couples TRBV9 to TRBJ2-2; maybe TRBD2 (6 bases). CDR1 is SGDLS, CDR2 YYNGEE, per germline. Trimming shortened V by 0 bases and J by 7 bases, and 19 bases separated the two germline ends. The CDR3 loop spans 17 amino acids. CDR3 in amino acids: CASSVEPGASADGELFF. CDR3 DNA: TGTGCCAGCAGCGTAGAGCCCGGGGCTAGCGCCGACGGGGAGCTGTTTTTT.

The chain has TRBV19 and TRBJ2-7; 7 positions agree with TRBD2. The CDR3 sequence is 13 residues long. The junction had 5 bases not matched to a gene; V was cut back by 3 bases and J by 6 bases. The germline V gene has CDR1 LNHDA and CDR2 SQIVND (reference sequence). For the CDR3, the DNA is TGTGCCAGTAGTATGGGAGGGCGGTTCGAGCAGTACTTC. This sequence encodes CASSMGGRFEQYF. The full variable domain, in which reference TRBV19 and TRBJ2-7 provide the parts outside the CDR3, is DGGITQSPKYLFRKEGQNVTLSCEQNLNHDAMYWYRQDPGQGLRLIYYSQIVNDFQKGDIAEGYSVSREKKESFPLTVTSAQKNPTAFYLCASSMGGRFEQYFGPGTRLTVT.